This T cell receptor beta chain stems from a study of blood T cell repertoires in COVID-19. Looking at the study overall: Nucleic acid was either cDNA or gDNA, and it came from T cells, B-cell-depleted T cells, or PBMCs.

Using immunoSEQ multiplex PCR, the repertoire was profiled, and TCRdb retains in-frame clones only, with some absent. The profile shows roughly 250,000 clones, about 85% of them singletons. This clone appeared a single time. The CDR3 runs to 15 residues. The junction had 9 bases not matched to a gene; V was cut back by 6 bases and J by 2 bases. Germline-derived CDR1 and CDR2 are MNHEY and SVGAGI. Sequenced material: peripheral blood. The sequence was collected from a man in his 60s who had recovered from COVID-19. The chain employs TRBV6-5 and TRBJ1-2, with 7 bases lining up with TRBD1. CDR3 amino acids: CASSREQGWNYGYTF. The DNA for the CDR3 is TGTGCCAGCAGCCGGGAACAGGGGTGGAACTATGGCTACACCTTC.